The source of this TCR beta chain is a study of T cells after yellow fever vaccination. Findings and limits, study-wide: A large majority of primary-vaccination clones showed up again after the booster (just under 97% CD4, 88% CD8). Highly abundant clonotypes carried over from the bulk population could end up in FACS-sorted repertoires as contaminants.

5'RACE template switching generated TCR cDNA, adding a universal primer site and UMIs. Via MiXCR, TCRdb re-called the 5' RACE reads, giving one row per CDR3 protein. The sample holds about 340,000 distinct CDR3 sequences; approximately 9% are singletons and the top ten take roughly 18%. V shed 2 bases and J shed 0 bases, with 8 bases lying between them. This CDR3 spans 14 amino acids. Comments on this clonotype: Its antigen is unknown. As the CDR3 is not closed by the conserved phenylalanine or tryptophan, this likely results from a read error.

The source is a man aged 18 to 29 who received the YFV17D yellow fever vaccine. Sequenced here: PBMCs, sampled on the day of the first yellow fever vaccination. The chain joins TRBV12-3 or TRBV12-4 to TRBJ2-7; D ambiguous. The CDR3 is CASSLYAGSYEQYL. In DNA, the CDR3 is TGTGCCAGCAGTTTATATGCCGGCTCCTACGAGCAGTACTTA.